Listed below are T cell receptor beta chains from one sample, sequenced in a study of CD8+CD57+ T cells in acquired aplastic anemia. TCRdb analysed the reads with MiXCR anew, one entry per CDR3 protein. Of around 500,000 distinct CDR3 sequences listed, more than 25% are singletons. The source material was sorted CD4+, CD8+, or CD8+CD57+ T cells (not recorded which) from PBMCs. These receptors came from a human donor with aplastic anemia. Both conserved end residues are part of each CDR3. Each record gives: J gene, clone size, V gene, D gene, CDR3 DNA, CDR3 protein. A D gene is named only where the DNA matches it firmly. Clone size is given for some rows only: seen once, a few or many times, or a class if the clone is expanded.

J: TRBJ1-5; size: NA; V: TRBV24-1; D: NA; DNA: TGTGCCACCAGTTCTGGGCGGGGGGGCCCCGAGACCCAGCATTTT; CDR3: CATSSGRGGPETQHF
J: TRBJ2-3; size: many; V: TRBV25-1; D: TRBD2; DNA: TGTGCCAGCAGTTGGACTAGCGGGAGGAACACAGATACGCAGTATTTT; CDR3: CASSWTSGRNTDTQYF
J: TRBJ2-7; size: few; V: TRBV25-1; D: NA; DNA: TGTGCCAGCAGCATGAGAACAGGGACAACCACCTACGAGCGGTACTTC; CDR3: CASSMRTGTTTYERYF
J: TRBJ2-2; size: many; V: TRBV2; D: TRBD2; DNA: TGTGCCAGTAGAGCGGGGGGCGGGGAGCTGTTTTTT; CDR3: CASRAGGGELFF
J: TRBJ1-1; size: many; V: TRBV19; D: NA; DNA: TGTGCCAGTAGTATTGGGACCACTGAAGCTTTCTTT; CDR3: CASSIGTTEAFF
J: TRBJ1-2; size: NA; V: TRBV3-1; D: TRBD1; DNA: TGTGCCAGCAGCCAACAACAGGGGGTCTATGGCTACACCTTC; CDR3: CASSQQQGVYGYTF
J: TRBJ1-1; size: many; V: TRBV20-1; D: TRBD1; DNA: TGCAGTGCTAGTTGGGACAGGTCATTTTGGAACACTGAAGCTTTCTTT; CDR3: CSASWDRSFWNTEAFF
J: TRBJ2-1; size: many; V: TRBV24-1; D: NA; DNA: TGTGCCACCAGTGCGGCTAGACCGCGACAGGAGCAGTTCTTC; CDR3: CATSAARPRQEQFF
J: TRBJ2-3; size: NA; V: TRBV5-4; D: TRBD2; DNA: TGTGCCAGCAGCTTGAATCTAGCGGGGGGGCTAGATACGCAGTATTTT; CDR3: CASSLNLAGGLDTQYF
J: TRBJ2-1; size: NA; V: TRBV4-3; D: NA; DNA: TGCGCCAGCAGCCAATCCCGACTCGACAATGAGCAGTTCTTC; CDR3: CASSQSRLDNEQFF
J: TRBJ2-3; size: NA; V: TRBV10-3; D: TRBD2; DNA: TGTGCCATAGGGACTAGCGGGCTCACAGATACGCAGTATTTT; CDR3: CAIGTSGLTDTQYF
J: TRBJ1-2; size: few; V: TRBV30; D: TRBD1; DNA: TGTGCCTGGAGCGCGGACAGGGAACACGGCTACACCTTC; CDR3: CAWSADREHGYTF
J: TRBJ2-1; size: once; V: TRBV2; D: NA; DNA: TGTGCCAGCAGCCCGGCGCAGACAGGACGTAGAAACAATGAGCAGTTCTTC; CDR3: CASSPAQTGRRNNEQFF
J: TRBJ1-3; size: few; V: TRBV5-6; D: NA; DNA: TGTGCCAGCAGCTTGGATCGTCGGGGTGGAAACACCATATATTTT; CDR3: CASSLDRRGGNTIYF
J: TRBJ2-7; size: once; V: TRBV29-1; D: TRBD1; DNA: TGCAGCGTTGATACAGGGGACTACGAGCAGTACTTC; CDR3: CSVDTGDYEQYF
J: TRBJ2-1; size: NA; V: TRBV30; D: TRBD1; DNA: TGTGCCTGGAGCGGGGGACAGGTAATGAATGAGCAGTTCTTC; CDR3: CAWSGGQVMNEQFF
J: TRBJ1-4; size: NA; V: TRBV9; D: NA; DNA: TGTGCCAGCAGCCTAGGGGCAGGGCCGTGGGAAAAACTGTTTTTT; CDR3: CASSLGAGPWEKLFF
J: TRBJ1-1; size: few; V: TRBV2; D: NA; DNA: TGTGCCAGCAGTGGAGCATCAGGGTTATTCACTGAAGCTTTCTTT; CDR3: CASSGASGLFTEAFF
J: TRBJ2-7; size: NA; V: TRBV15; D: NA; DNA: TGTGCCACCAGCGAAGGAGTTACTAACTACGAGCAGTACTTC; CDR3: CATSEGVTNYEQYF
J: TRBJ1-1; size: few; V: TRBV7-9; D: NA; DNA: TGTGCCAGCAGCCCAGCTAGGGGCAGTCTGACTGAAGCTTTCTTT; CDR3: CASSPARGSLTEAFF
J: TRBJ2-1; size: NA; V: TRBV11-2; D: TRBD1; DNA: TGTGCCAGCAGCTTATTCCCCCCGGGACAGGATAGGTGGGATGGGCAGTTCTTC; CDR3: CASSLFPPGQDRWDGQFF
J: TRBJ1-1; size: many; V: TRBV10-3; D: TRBD1; DNA: TGTGCCATCAGTGAGCCAAACAGGGGAGGGGGGACTGAAGCTTTCTTT; CDR3: CAISEPNRGGGTEAFF
J: TRBJ2-3; size: few; V: TRBV20-1; D: TRBD1; DNA: TGCAGTGCTAGGGGGACAGGGCTTTTCCAGTATTTT; CDR3: CSARGTGLFQYF
J: TRBJ2-7; size: many; V: TRBV6-5; D: NA; DNA: TGTGCCAGCAGTTACTCCGACGTCTCCTACGAGCAGTACTTC; CDR3: CASSYSDVSYEQYF
J: TRBJ1-1; size: few; V: TRBV19; D: NA; DNA: TGTGCCAGTAGCCGACAGATAAACACTGAAGCTTTCTTT; CDR3: CASSRQINTEAFF
J: TRBJ1-5; size: once; V: TRBV25-1; D: TRBD1; DNA: TGTGCCAGCAGTCTGACAGGGTTGTATCAGCCCCAGCATTTT; CDR3: CASSLTGLYQPQHF
J: TRBJ2-7; size: many; V: TRBV7-3; D: NA; DNA: TGTGCCAGCAGCCTCCGGGGCCAGCTGTCCTACGAGCAGTACTTC; CDR3: CASSLRGQLSYEQYF
J: TRBJ1-2; size: NA; V: TRBV10-3; D: TRBD1; DNA: TGTGCCAGCAGCCCTACAGGGGGCGGAAGTGGCTACACCTTC; CDR3: CASSPTGGGSGYTF
J: TRBJ1-2; size: few; V: TRBV18; D: NA; DNA: TGTGCCAGCTCACCACGGTCACCTGAGAGTCGCTACACCTTC; CDR3: CASSPRSPESRYTF
J: TRBJ2-7; size: NA; V: TRBV6-1; D: TRBD1; DNA: TGTGCCAGCAGTACCGGACAGGGGGGCTACGAGCAGTACTTC; CDR3: CASSTGQGGYEQYF
J: TRBJ1-5; size: many; V: TRBV20-1; D: TRBD1; DNA: TGCAGTGCTAGAGTAACAGGGGATAGCAATCAGCCCCAGCATTTT; CDR3: CSARVTGDSNQPQHF
J: TRBJ1-6; size: NA; V: TRBV20-1; D: TRBD1; DNA: TGCAGTGCTAGAAAATTTGAGGGGGCGGTGAATTCACCCCTCCACTTT; CDR3: CSARKFEGAVNSPLHF
J: TRBJ2-7; size: few; V: TRBV6-1; D: TRBD1; DNA: TGTGCCAGCAGTCCCGTTGACAGGGACCCCAGTGACGAGCAGTACTTC; CDR3: CASSPVDRDPSDEQYF
J: TRBJ2-2; size: NA; V: TRBV2; D: TRBD1; DNA: TGTGCCAGCAGTGAGAGGGGGCCCGGGGAGCTGTTTTTT; CDR3: CASSERGPGELFF
J: TRBJ1-2; size: NA; V: TRBV20-1; D: NA; DNA: TGCAGTGCTAGCACAGTCTATGGCTACACCTTC; CDR3: CSASTVYGYTF
J: TRBJ2-3; size: many; V: TRBV29-1; D: TRBD1; DNA: TGCAGCGTGCGACAGGGGGCTTTCACAGATACGCAGTATTTT; CDR3: CSVRQGAFTDTQYF